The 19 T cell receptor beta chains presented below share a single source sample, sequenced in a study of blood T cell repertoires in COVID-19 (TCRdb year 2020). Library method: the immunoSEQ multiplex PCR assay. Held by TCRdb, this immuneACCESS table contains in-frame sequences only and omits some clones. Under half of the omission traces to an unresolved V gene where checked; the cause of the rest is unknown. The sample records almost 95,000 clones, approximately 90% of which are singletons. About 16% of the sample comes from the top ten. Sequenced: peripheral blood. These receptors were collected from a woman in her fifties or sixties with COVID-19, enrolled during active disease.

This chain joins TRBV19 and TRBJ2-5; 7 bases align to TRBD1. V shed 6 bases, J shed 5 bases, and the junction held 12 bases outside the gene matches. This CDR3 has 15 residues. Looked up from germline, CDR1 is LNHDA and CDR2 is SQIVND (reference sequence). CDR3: CASSQTGIDGETQYF. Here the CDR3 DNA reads TGTGCCAGTAGCCAGACAGGGATTGACGGGGAGACCCAGTACTTC.

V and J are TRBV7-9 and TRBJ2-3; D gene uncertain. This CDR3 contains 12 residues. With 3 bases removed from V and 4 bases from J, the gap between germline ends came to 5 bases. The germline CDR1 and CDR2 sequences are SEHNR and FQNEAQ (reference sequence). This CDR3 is CASSLSADTQYF. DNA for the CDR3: TGTGCCAGCAGCTTGAGTGCAGATACGCAGTATTTT.

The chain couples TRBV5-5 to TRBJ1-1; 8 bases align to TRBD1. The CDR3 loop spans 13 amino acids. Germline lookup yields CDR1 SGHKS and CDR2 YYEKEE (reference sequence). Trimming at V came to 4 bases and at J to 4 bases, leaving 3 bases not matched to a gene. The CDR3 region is CASSATGGTEAFF. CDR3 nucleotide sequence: TGTGCCAGCAGCGCCACAGGGGGCACTGAAGCTTTCTTT.

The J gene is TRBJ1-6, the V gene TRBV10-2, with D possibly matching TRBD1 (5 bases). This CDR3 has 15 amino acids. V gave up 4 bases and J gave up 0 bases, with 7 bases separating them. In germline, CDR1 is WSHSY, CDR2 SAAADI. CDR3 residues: CASSVDSSYNSPLHF. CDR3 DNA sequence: TGCGCCAGCAGTGTAGACAGCTCCTATAATTCACCCCTCCACTTT.

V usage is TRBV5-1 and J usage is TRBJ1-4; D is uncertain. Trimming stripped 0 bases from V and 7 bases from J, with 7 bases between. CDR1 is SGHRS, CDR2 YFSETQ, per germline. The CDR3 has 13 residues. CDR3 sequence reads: CASSLDSVEKLFF. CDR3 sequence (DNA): TGCGCCAGCAGCTTGGATTCCGTTGAAAAACTGTTTTTT.

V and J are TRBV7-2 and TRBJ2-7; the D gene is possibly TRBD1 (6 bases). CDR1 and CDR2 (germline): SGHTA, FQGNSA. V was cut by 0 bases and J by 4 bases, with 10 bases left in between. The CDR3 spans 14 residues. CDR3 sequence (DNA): TGTGCCAGCAGCTTAGCGCCGGGACATTACGAGCAGTACTTC. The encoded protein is CASSLAPGHYEQYF.

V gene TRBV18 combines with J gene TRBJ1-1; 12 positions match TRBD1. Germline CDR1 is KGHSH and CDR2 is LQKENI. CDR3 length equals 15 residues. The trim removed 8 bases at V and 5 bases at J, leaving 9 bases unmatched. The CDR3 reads CASITGTGGQTEAFF. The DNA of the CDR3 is TGTGCCAGCATAACCGGGACAGGGGGCCAGACTGAAGCTTTCTTT.

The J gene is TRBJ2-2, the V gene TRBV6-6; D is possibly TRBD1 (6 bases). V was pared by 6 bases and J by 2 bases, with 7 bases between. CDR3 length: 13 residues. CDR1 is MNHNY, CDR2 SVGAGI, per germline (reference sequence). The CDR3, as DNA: TGTGCCAGCAGACAGGGAAACACCGGGGAGCTGTTTTTT. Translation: CASRQGNTGELFF.

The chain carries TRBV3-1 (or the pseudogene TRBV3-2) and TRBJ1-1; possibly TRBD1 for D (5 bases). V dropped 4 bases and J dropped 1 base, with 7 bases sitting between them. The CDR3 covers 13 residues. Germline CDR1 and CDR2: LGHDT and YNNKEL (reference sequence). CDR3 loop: CASSLQENTEAFF. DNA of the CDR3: TGTGCCAGCAGCCTACAGGAGAACACTGAAGCTTTCTTT.

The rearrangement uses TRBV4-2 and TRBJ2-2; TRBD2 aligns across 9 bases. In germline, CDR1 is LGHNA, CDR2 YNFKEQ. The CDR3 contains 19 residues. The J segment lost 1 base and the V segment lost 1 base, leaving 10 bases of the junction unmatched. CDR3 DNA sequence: TGTGCCAGCAGCCAAGGTGGACCGGGACTAGCCGGGAACACCGGGGAGCTGTTTTTT. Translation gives CASSQGGPGLAGNTGELFF.

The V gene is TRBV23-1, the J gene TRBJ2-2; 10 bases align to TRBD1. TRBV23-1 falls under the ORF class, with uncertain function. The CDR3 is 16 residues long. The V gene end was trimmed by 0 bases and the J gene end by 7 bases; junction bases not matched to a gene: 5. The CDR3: CASSQSGTGVVGELFF. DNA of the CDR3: TGCGCCAGCAGTCAATCGGGGACAGGGGTAGTCGGGGAGCTGTTTTTT.

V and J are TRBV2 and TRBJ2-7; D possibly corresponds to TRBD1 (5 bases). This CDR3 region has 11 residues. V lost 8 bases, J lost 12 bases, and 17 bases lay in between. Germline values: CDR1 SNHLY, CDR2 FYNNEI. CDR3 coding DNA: TGTGCCAGCTCTACGTCCAGGGTTCTGTACTTC. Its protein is CASSTSRVLYF.

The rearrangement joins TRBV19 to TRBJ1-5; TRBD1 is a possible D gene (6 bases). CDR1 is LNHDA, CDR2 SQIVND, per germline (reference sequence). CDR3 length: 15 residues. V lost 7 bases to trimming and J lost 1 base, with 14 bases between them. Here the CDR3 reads CASTRGGVSNQPQHF. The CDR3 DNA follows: TGTGCCAGTACCAGAGGGGGTGTCAGCAATCAGCCCCAGCATTTT. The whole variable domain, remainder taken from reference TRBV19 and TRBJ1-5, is DGGITQSPKYLFRKEGQNVTLSCEQNLNHDAMYWYRQDPGQGLRLIYYSQIVNDFQKGDIAEGYSVSREKKESFPLTVTSAQKNPTAFYLCASTRGGVSNQPQHFGDGTRLSIL.

This chain's CDR3 is CASSLGAGRVAEAFF. CDR3 DNA sequence: TGTGCCAGCAGTTTGGGGGCAGGCCGGGTTGCTGAAGCTTTCTTT. V is TRBV27 and J is TRBJ1-1, with a tentative D call TRBD1 (6 bases). The germline CDR1 and CDR2 sequences are MNHEY and SMNVEV (reference sequence). There are 15 residues in the CDR3. V lost 3 bases, J lost 6 bases, and 17 bases lay in between.

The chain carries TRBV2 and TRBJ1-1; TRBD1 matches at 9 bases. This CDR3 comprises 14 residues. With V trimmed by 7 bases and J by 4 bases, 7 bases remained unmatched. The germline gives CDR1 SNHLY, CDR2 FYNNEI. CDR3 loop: CASTLRQGGTEAFF. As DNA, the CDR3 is TGTGCCAGCACCCTAAGACAGGGGGGCACTGAAGCTTTCTTT.

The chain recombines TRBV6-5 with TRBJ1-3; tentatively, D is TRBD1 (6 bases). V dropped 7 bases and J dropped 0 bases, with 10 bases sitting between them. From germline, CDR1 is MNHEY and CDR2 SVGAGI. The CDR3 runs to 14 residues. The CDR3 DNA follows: TGTGCCAGCACCCAGGGGAACTCTGGAAACACCATATATTTT. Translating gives CASTQGNSGNTIYF.

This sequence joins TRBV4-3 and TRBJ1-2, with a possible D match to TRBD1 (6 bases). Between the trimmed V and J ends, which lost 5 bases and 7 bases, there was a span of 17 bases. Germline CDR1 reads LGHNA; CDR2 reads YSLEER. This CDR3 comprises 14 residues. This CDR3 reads CASSRNRVPSGYTF. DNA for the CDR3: TGCGCCAGCAGCAGAAACAGGGTGCCCTCTGGCTACACCTTC.

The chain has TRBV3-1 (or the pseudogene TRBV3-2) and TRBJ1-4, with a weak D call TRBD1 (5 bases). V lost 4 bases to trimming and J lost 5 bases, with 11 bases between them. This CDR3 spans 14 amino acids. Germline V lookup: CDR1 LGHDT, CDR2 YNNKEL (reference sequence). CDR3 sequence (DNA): TGTGCCAGCAGCCGGGGCCTCCGGAATGAAAAACTGTTTTTT. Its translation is CASSRGLRNEKLFF.

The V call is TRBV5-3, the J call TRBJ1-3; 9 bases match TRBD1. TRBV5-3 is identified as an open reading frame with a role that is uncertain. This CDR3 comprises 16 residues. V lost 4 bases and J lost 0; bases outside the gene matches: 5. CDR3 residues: CARSKTGGSSGNTIYF. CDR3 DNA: TGTGCCAGAAGCAAGACAGGGGGTAGCTCTGGAAACACCATATATTTT.